These 14 T cell receptor beta chains originate from one sample sequenced in a study of Graves' ophthalmopathy and Graves' hyperthyroidism (dated by TCRdb to 2016 to 2018). Sequencing took place on an Illumina HiSeq 2000. TCR beta CDR3 regions were amplified from RNA transcripts for repertoire sequencing. A first-round RT-PCR used HTBI primers with the Qiagen OneStep RT-PCR kit, followed by a second-round multiplex PCR, size selection and purification. The public reads were quality trimmed at Q25 with fastp and then assembled into clones with MiXCR by TCRdb, keeping productive beta chains. Merged by CDR3 protein, the rows form single entries marked with the most common genes and DNA. The sample profile shows approximately 500,000 distinct CDR3 sequences; approximately 15% of them were found once. Of the sample, about 10% falls within the top ten clones. What was sequenced was blood. The receptor set was obtained from a woman aged 25-40 years with Graves' ophthalmopathy. Donor details come from another sample of the same person, matched by shared clones.

This clonotype showed up many times. The chain employs TRBV29-1 and TRBJ1-1; D gene uncertain. With 5 bases removed from V and 7 bases from J, the gap between germline ends came to 14 bases. The CDR3 runs to 12 residues. CDR1 is SQVTM and CDR2 is ANQGSEA in the germline V gene. The CDR3: CSVPAGAGEAFF. CDR3 nucleotide sequence: TGCAGCGTTCCGGCAGGCGCGGGTGAAGCTTTCTTT.

This clonotype was counted many times. The chain recombines TRBV6-1 with TRBJ2-5; a weak D match, TRBD1 (8 bases). V was cut by 4 bases and J by 5 bases, with 17 bases left in between. The CDR3 length is 15 residues. CDR1 and CDR2 (germline): MNHNS, SASEGT. CDR3 residues: CASSGYRGGRETQYF. CDR3 bases: TGTGCCAGCAGTGGGTACAGGGGGGGGCGTGAGACCCAGTACTTC.

The sample holds many counts of this clonotype. The chain recombines TRBV12-3 or TRBV12-4 with TRBJ2-7; TRBD2 aligns across 7 bases. CDR3 size: 13 residues. J was trimmed by 2 bases and V by 6 bases; bases with no gene match: 4. CDR3 sequence: CASRDSGPYEQYF. DNA of the CDR3: TGTGCCAGCAGGGATAGCGGGCCCTACGAGCAGTACTTC.

The chain recombines TRBV5-4 with TRBJ1-5; D possibly corresponds to TRBD1 (6 bases). Germline assignment: CDR1 SGHNT and CDR2 YYREEE (reference sequence). The CDR3 loop spans 17 amino acids. Trimming took 1 base from V and 0 from J, leaving 14 bases between them. DNA of the CDR3: TGTGCCAGCAGCTTGTCCCCACCGGGACATAGCAATCAGCCCCAGCATTTT. It encodes CASSLSPPGHSNQPQHF.

The table lists this clonotype with many counts. The CDR3 loop is CASRLRGEQYF. CDR3 nucleotides: TGTGCCAGCAGACTCAGGGGGGAGCAGTACTTC. V usage is TRBV5-8 and J usage is TRBJ2-7; 7 bases align to TRBD1. The V segment lost 5 bases and the J segment 7 bases; nucleotides outside the gene matches: 3. The CDR3 spans 11 residues. Germline loops: CDR1 SGHTS, CDR2 YDEGEE.

This clonotype has ten or more counts. J is TRBJ2-7 and V is TRBV18; possibly TRBD2 for D (5 bases). The germline V gene has CDR1 KGHSH and CDR2 LQKENI. V lost 2 bases to trimming and J lost 0 bases, with 11 bases between them. This CDR3 is 15 amino acids long. The DNA of the CDR3 is TGTGCCAGCTCACCAGAAAGCGGAAGCTCCTACGAGCAGTACTTC. It codes for CASSPESGSSYEQYF.

This clonotype has a count of ten or more. The chain carries TRBV24-1 and TRBJ2-7; weak D call: TRBD1 (5 bases). V was clipped by 5 bases and J by 1 base, with 5 bases between them. The CDR3 totals 12 residues. Per the germline V gene, CDR1 is KGHDR and CDR2 is SFDVKD. Here the CDR3 DNA reads TGTGCCACCAGTGCAGGGTCCTACGAGCAGTACTTC. It translates to CATSAGSYEQYF.

This clonotype appeared many times. This chain links TRBV10-1 with TRBJ1-1, with 7 bases aligning to TRBD1. CDR1 is WNHNN and CDR2 is SYGVQD in the germline V gene (reference sequence). After removal of 6 bases from V and 1 base from J, the junction contained 5 bases not matched to a gene. The CDR3 covers 14 residues. CDR3 protein: CASRPGQKNTEAFF. The CDR3 coding sequence is TGCGCCAGCAGACCGGGACAGAAGAACACTGAAGCTTTCTTT.

At least ten counts were recorded for this clonotype. The J gene is TRBJ1-1, the V gene TRBV19; D not resolved. Germline V gives CDR1 LNHDA, CDR2 SQIVND (reference sequence). Trimming removed 3 bases from V and 1 base from J, with 12 bases in between. The CDR3 consists of 15 residues. CDR3 nucleotide sequence: TGTGCCAGTAGTATTGTTGGCAGATCGAACACTGAAGCTTTCTTT. It yields the protein CASSIVGRSNTEAFF. Complete variable domain (other parts from reference TRBV19 and TRBJ1-1): DGGITQSPKYLFRKEGQNVTLSCEQNLNHDAMYWYRQDPGQGLRLIYYSQIVNDFQKGDIAEGYSVSREKKESFPLTVTSAQKNPTAFYLCASSIVGRSNTEAFFGQGTRLTVV.

This clonotype was picked up many times. This chain uses TRBV25-1 with TRBJ1-5; TRBD1 agrees at 7 bases. CDR1 MGHDK and CDR2 SYGVNS come from the germline V gene. Germline trimming cut 3 bases from V and 4 bases from J; bases unmatched to any gene: 9. This CDR3 region has 16 residues. This chain's CDR3 is CASSEGCRDRNQPQHF. The CDR3 DNA sequence: TGTGCCAGCAGTGAGGGATGCCGGGACAGAAATCAGCCCCAGCATTTT.

The V gene is TRBV6-1, the J gene TRBJ2-2; 8 bases agree with TRBD1. Germline loops: CDR1 MNHNS, CDR2 SASEGT. CDR3 length: 15 residues. V dropped 7 bases and J dropped 6; count of bases not matched to a gene: 10. The CDR3 sequence is CASTPPGGASGELFF. As DNA, the CDR3 is TGTGCCAGCACCCCCCCAGGGGGCGCGTCCGGGGAGCTGTTTTTT.

This clonotype was recorded many times. This chain uses TRBV7-9 with TRBJ1-6, with no clear D. This CDR3 has 15 amino acids. Germline V lookup: CDR1 SEHNR, CDR2 FQNEAQ (reference sequence). V was pared by 0 bases and J by 7 bases, with 10 bases between. The CDR3 here is CASSLAGSLNSPLHF. The DNA of the CDR3 is TGTGCCAGCAGCTTAGCGGGCAGCCTAAATTCACCCCTCCACTTT.

The chain uses TRBV3-1 and TRBJ1-2; D gene uncertain. The CDR3 spans 14 residues. The V gene lost 4 bases and the J gene lost 4 bases, with 13 bases spanning the gap. Germline values: CDR1 LGHDT, CDR2 YNNKEL (reference sequence). The CDR3, as DNA: TGTGCCAGCAGCCCGGCCCGGACGGGCTATGGCTACACCTTC. Protein product: CASSPARTGYGYTF. Combining the CDR3 with reference TRBV3-1 and TRBJ1-2 gives the whole variable domain DTAVSQTPKYLVTQMGNDKSIKCEQNLGHDTMYWYKQDSKKFLKIMFSYNNKELIINETVPNRFSPKSPDKAHLNLHINSLELGDSAVYFCASSPARTGYGYTFGSGTRLTVV.

The gene calls are TRBV6-2 or TRBV6-3 and TRBJ2-7; 7 nucleotides agree with TRBD1. V shed 5 bases, J shed 2 bases, and the junction held 6 bases outside the gene matches. Germline-derived CDR1 and CDR2 are MNHEY and SVGEGT. The length of the CDR3 is 14 residues. CDR3 nucleotide sequence: TGTGCCAGCAGTAAAGGGACAGTTGCCTACGAGCAGTACTTC. Translating gives CASSKGTVAYEQYF.